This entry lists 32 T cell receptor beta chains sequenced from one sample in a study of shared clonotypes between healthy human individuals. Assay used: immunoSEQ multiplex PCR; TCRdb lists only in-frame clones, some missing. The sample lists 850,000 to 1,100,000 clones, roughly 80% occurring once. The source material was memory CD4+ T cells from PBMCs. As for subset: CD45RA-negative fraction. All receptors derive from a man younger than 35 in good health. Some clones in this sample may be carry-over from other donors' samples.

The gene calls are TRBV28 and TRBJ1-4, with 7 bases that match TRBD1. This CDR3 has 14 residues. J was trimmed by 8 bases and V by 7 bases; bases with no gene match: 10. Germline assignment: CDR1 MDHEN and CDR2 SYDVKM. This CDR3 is CASILSGQDEKLFF. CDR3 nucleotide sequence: TGTGCCAGCATCCTAAGCGGACAGGACGAAAAACTGTTTTTT.

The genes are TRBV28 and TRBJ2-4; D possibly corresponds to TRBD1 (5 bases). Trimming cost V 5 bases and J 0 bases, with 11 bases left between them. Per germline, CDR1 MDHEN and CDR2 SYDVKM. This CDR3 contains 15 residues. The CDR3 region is CASSVDSIAKNIQYF. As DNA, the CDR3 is TGTGCCAGCAGTGTCGACAGTATAGCCAAAAACATTCAGTACTTC.

CDR3 sequence (DNA): TGTGCCAGCAGCCACCCCCTAGCGGTGTACAATGAGCAGTTCTTC. Its translation: CASSHPLAVYNEQFF. V is TRBV11-2 and J is TRBJ2-1, with 7 positions matching TRBD2. This CDR3 is 15 amino acids long. With V trimmed by 5 bases and J by 4 bases, 8 bases remained unmatched. Germline V lookup: CDR1 SGHAT, CDR2 FQNNGV.

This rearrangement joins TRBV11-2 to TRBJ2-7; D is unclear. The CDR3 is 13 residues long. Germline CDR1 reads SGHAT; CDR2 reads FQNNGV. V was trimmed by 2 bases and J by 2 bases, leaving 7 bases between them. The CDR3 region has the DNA TGTGCCAGCAGCTTAACGTACGCCTACGAGCAGTACTTC. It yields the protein CASSLTYAYEQYF.

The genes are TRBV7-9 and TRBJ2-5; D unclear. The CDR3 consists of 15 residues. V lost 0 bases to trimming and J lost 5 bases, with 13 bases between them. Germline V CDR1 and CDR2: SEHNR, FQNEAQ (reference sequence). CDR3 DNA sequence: TGTGCCAGCAGCTTAGCGGGCGCCGCCCAGGAGACCCAGTACTTC. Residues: CASSLAGAAQETQYF.

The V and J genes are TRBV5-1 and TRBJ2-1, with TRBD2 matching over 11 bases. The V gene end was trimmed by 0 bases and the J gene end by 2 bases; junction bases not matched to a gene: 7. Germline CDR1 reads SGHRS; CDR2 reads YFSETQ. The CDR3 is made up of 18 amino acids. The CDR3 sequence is CASSLEFPSGRPYNEQFF. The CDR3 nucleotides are TGCGCCAGCAGCTTGGAATTTCCTAGCGGGAGGCCCTACAATGAGCAGTTCTTC.

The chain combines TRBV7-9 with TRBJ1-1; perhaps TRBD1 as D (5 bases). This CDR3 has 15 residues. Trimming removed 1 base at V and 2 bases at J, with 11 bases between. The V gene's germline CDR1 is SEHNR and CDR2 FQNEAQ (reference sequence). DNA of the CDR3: TGTGCCAGCAGCTTAGTAGACAGTCCTAACACTGAAGCTTTCTTT. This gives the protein CASSLVDSPNTEAFF.

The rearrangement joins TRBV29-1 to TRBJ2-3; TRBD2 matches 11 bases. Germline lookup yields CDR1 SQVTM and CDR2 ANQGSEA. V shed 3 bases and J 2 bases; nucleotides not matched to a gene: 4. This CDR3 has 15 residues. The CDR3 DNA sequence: TGCAGCGTTGAGGGTAGCGGGGGGGTCACAGATACGCAGTATTTT. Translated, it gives CSVEGSGGVTDTQYF.

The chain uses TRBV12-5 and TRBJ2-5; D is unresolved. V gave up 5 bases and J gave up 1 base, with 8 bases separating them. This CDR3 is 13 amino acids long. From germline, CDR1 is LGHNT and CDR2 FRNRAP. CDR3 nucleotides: TGTGCTAGTGGTCCCGGCAGCCAAGAGACCCAGTACTTC. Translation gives CASGPGSQETQYF.

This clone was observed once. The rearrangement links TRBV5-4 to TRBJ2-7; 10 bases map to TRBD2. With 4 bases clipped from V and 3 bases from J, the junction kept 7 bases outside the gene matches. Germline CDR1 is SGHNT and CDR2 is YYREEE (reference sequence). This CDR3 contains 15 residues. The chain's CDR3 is CASSPGTSDLYEQYF. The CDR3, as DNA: TGTGCCAGCAGCCCCGGGACTAGCGATCTCTACGAGCAGTACTTC.

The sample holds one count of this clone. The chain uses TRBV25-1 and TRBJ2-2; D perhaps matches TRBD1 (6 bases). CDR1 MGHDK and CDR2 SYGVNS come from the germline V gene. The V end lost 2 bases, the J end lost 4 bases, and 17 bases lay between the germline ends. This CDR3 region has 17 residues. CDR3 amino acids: CASSELVDRRGTGELFF. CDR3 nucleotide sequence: TGTGCCAGCAGTGAACTCGTCGACAGGCGCGGCACCGGGGAGCTGTTTTTT.

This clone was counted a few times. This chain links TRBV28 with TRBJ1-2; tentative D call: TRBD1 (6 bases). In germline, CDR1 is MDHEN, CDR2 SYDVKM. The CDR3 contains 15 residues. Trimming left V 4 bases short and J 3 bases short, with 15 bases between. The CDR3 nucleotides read TGTGCCAGCAGTTCGCCGGAGACAGGTGACTATGGCTACACCTTC. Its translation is CASSSPETGDYGYTF.

CDR3 sequence reads: CASSESGSSYNEQFF. In nucleotides, the CDR3 is TGCGCCAGCAGTGAGAGCGGGAGCTCCTACAATGAGCAGTTCTTC. The chain couples TRBV5-1 to TRBJ2-1; 8 nucleotides align to TRBD2. The V gene end was trimmed by 5 bases and the J gene end by 0 bases; junction bases not matched to a gene: 4. The germline V gene encodes CDR1 SGHRS and CDR2 YFSETQ. The CDR3 runs to 15 residues.

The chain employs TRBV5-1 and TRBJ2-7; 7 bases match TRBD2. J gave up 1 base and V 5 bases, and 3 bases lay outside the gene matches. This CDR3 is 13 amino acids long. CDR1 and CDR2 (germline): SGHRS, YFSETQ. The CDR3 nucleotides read TGCGCCAGCAGTGGCGGGAGATCCTACGAGCAGTACTTC. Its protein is CASSGGRSYEQYF.

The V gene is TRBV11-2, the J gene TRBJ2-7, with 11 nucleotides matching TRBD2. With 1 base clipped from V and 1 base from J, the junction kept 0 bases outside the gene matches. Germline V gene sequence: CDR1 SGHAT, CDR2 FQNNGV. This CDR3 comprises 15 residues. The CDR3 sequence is CASSLASGRSYEQYF. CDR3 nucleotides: TGTGCCAGCAGCTTAGCTAGCGGGAGGTCCTACGAGCAGTACTTC.

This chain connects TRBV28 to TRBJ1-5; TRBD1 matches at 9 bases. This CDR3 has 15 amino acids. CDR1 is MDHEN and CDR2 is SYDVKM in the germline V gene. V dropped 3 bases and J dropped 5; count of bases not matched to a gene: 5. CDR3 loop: CASSLGQGPDQPQHF. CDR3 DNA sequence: TGTGCCAGCAGTTTGGGACAGGGTCCGGATCAGCCCCAGCATTTT.

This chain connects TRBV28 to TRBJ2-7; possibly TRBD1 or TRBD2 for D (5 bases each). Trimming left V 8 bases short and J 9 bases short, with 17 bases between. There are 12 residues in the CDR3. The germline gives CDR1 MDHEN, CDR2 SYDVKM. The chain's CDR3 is CASRGAIRVQYF. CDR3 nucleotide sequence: TGTGCCAGCCGAGGGGCAATTCGTGTGCAGTACTTC.

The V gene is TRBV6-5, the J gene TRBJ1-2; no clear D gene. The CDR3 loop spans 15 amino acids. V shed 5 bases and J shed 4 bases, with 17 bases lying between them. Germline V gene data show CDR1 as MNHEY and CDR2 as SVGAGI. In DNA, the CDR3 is TGTGCCAGCAGTAGGGTGTCGGGCTTGGGCTATGGCTACACCTTC. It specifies CASSRVSGLGYGYTF.

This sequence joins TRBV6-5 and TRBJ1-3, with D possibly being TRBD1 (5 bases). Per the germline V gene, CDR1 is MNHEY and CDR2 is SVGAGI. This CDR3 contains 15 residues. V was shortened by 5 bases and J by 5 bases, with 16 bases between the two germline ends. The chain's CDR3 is CASSPGGGARNTIYF. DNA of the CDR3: TGTGCCAGCAGTCCCGGGGGAGGTGCGAGAAACACCATATATTTT.

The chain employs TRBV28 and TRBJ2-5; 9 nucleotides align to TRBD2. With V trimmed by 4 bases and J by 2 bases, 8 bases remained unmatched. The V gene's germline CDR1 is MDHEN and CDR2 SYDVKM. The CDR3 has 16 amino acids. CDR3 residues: CASSWAAGGKQETQYF. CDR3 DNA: TGTGCCAGCAGTTGGGCGGCGGGAGGGAAGCAAGAGACCCAGTACTTC.

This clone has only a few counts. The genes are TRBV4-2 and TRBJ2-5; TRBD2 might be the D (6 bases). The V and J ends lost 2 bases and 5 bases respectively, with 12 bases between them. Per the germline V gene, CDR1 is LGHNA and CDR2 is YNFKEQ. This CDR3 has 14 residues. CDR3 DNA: TGTGCCAGCAGCCAACGGACCCGGGGGGAGACCCAGTACTTC. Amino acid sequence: CASSQRTRGETQYF.

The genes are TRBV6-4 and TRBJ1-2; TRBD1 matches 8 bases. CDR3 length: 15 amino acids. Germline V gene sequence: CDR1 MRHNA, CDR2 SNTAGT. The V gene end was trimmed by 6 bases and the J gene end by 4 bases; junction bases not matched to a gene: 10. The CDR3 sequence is CASSPTGEDTYGYTF. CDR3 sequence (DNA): TGTGCCAGCAGCCCGACAGGGGAGGACACCTATGGCTACACCTTC.

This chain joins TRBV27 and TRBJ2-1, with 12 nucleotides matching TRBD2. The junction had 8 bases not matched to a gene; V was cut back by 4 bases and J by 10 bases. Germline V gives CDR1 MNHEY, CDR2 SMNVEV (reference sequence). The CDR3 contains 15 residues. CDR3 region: CASSSRLAGVGEQFF. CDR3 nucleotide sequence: TGTGCCAGCAGTTCGCGACTAGCGGGAGTGGGGGAGCAGTTCTTC.

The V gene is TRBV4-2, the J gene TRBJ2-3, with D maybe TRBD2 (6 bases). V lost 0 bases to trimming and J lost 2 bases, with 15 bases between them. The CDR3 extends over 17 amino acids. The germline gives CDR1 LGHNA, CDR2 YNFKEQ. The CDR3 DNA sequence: TGTGCCAGCAGCCAAGATGGGGGGACCGACCCCACAGATACGCAGTATTTT. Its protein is CASSQDGGTDPTDTQYF.

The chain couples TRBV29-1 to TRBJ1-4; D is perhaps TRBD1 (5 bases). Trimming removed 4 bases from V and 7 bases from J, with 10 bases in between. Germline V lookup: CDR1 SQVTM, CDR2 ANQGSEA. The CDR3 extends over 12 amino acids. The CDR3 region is CSVVSTAEKLFF. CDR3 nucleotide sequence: TGCAGCGTTGTGTCGACAGCTGAAAAACTGTTTTTT.

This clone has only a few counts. Here the CDR3 reads CASSALDRDTEAFF. The CDR3 DNA reads as TGTGCCAGCTCGGCCCTCGACAGGGACACTGAAGCTTTCTTT. The chain employs TRBV18 and TRBJ1-1; 7 bases map to TRBD1. This CDR3 contains 14 residues. Germline assignment: CDR1 KGHSH and CDR2 LQKENI. V lost 6 bases to trimming and J lost 3 bases; unmatched junction nucleotides: 7. The whole variable domain, remainder taken from reference TRBV18 and TRBJ1-1, is NAGVMQNPRHLVRRRGQEARLRCSPMKGHSHVYWYRQLPEEGLKFMVYLQKENIIDESGMPKERFSAEFPKEGPSILRIQQVVRGDSAAYFCASSALDRDTEAFFGQGTRLTVV.

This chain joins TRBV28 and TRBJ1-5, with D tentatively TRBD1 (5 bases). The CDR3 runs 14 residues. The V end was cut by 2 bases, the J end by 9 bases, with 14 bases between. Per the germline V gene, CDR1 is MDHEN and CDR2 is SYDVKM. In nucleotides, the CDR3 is TGTGCCAGCAGTTTAGAGGGACGGAACCTGCCCCAGCATTTT. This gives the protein CASSLEGRNLPQHF.

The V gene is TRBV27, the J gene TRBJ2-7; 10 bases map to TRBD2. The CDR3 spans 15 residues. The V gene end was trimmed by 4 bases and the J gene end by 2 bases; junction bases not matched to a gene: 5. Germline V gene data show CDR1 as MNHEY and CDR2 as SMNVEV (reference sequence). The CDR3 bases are TGTGCCAGCAGTTCGATTCTAGCGGGAGCCTACGAGCAGTACTTC. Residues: CASSSILAGAYEQYF.

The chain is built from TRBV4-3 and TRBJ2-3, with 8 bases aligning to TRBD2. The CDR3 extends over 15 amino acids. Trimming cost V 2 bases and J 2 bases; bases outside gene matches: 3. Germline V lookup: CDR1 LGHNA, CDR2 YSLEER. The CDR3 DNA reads TGCGCCAGCAGCCAACAACTAGCGGCCACAGATACGCAGTATTTT. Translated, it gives CASSQQLAATDTQYF.

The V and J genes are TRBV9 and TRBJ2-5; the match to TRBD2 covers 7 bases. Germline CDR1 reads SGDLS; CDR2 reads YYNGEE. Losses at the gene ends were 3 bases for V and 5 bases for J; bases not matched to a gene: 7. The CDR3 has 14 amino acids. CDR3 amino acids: CASSAGGPGETQYF. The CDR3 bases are TGTGCCAGCAGCGCGGGAGGACCGGGGGAGACCCAGTACTTC.

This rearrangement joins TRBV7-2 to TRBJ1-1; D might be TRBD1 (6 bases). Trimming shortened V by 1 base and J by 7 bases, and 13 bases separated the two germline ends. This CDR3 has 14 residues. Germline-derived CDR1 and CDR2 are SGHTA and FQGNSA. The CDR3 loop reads CASSLGGTTGEAFF. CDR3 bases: TGTGCCAGCAGCTTAGGGGGGACAACAGGTGAAGCTTTCTTT.

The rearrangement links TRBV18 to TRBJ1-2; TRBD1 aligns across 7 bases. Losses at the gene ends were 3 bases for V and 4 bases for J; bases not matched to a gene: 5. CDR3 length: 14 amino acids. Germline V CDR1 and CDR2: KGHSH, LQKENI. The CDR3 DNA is TGTGCCAGCTCACCCGCGGGACAGCTCTATGGCTACACCTTC. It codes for CASSPAGQLYGYTF.